A single sample gave rise to the 13 T cell receptor beta chains below, sequenced in a study of CD8 T cells in ankylosing spondylitis. Notes on the study in general: What seemed typical of ankylosing spondylitis blood was a TCR beta motif built from 8 or 9 highly homologous variants.

TCRdb independently ran MiXCR on the 5' RACE reads; one entry per CDR3 protein. The data show around 770,000 distinct CDR3 sequences, with about 12% seen just once and 0.45% to 0.6% held by the top ten. Their specific antigens are unknown. What was sequenced was blood, either unsorted or a sorted T cell fraction (not recorded which). The source is a male donor with ankylosing spondylitis.

The CDR3 loop is CASSRGPRRGGNYEQYF. DNA of the CDR3: TGTGCCAGCTCACGAGGCCCCCGGCGGGGGGGCAACTACGAGCAGTACTTC. The genes are TRBV18 and TRBJ2-7, with 9 bases that match TRBD2. The V segment lost 4 bases and the J segment 3 bases; nucleotides outside the gene matches: 13. Per the germline V gene, CDR1 is KGHSH and CDR2 is LQKENI. There are 17 residues in the CDR3.

This clonotype was found many times. The chain has TRBV11-2 and TRBJ2-1, with unresolved D. This CDR3 is built from 13 residues. Trimming shortened V by 5 bases and J by 9 bases, and 14 bases separated the two germline ends. Germline values: CDR1 SGHAT, CDR2 FQNNGV. CDR3 region: CASSLRWVGEQFF. In DNA form, the CDR3 reads TGTGCCAGCAGCCTCCGGTGGGTAGGTGAGCAGTTCTTC.

This clonotype was seen repeatedly, ten times or more. The chain uses TRBV20-1 and TRBJ2-3; D remains ambiguous. Germline assignment: CDR1 DFQATT and CDR2 SNEGSKA (reference sequence). V lost 6 bases and J lost 3, with 7 bases in between. This CDR3 spans 11 amino acids. The CDR3 protein is CSAEKTDTQYF. CDR3 in DNA: TGCAGTGCCGAGAAGACAGATACGCAGTATTTT.

The chain couples TRBV19 to TRBJ2-1; D is perhaps TRBD2 (6 bases). V was shortened by 5 bases and J by 2 bases, with 16 bases between the two germline ends. This CDR3 has 16 residues. Per germline, CDR1 LNHDA and CDR2 SQIVND (reference sequence). CDR3 bases: TGTGCCAGTAGTCCAAAGCGGGCCCGTGCCTACAATGAGCAGTTCTTC. This translates into CASSPKRARAYNEQFF.

The chain joins TRBV7-2 to TRBJ2-7, with 9 bases aligning to TRBD1. The CDR3 spans 13 residues. From germline, CDR1 is SGHTA and CDR2 FQGNSA. With V trimmed by 6 bases and J by 7 bases, 7 bases remained unmatched. The CDR3 reads CASRKQGAREQYF. The CDR3 bases are TGTGCCAGCAGGAAACAGGGGGCTCGGGAGCAGTACTTC.

This clonotype was picked up a small number of times. The chain joins TRBV20-1 to TRBJ1-5; D might be TRBD1 (5 bases). The length of the CDR3 is 15 residues. Trimming stripped 5 bases from V and 0 bases from J, with 14 bases between. Germline CDR1 and CDR2: DFQATT and SNEGSKA (reference sequence). CDR3 nucleotide sequence: TGCAGTGCTTCACGACAGCAATATAGCAATCAGCCCCAGCATTTT. This sequence encodes CSASRQQYSNQPQHF.

This clonotype was observed a handful of times. This chain uses TRBV5-1 with TRBJ2-3, with a weak D call TRBD2 (5 bases). The germline V gene encodes CDR1 SGHRS and CDR2 YFSETQ. The CDR3 is 15 residues long. V gave up 7 bases and J gave up 3 bases, with 18 bases separating them. Here the CDR3 reads CASASNSGSTDTQYF. The CDR3 DNA sequence: TGCGCCAGCGCCTCCAACTCGGGGTCTACAGATACGCAGTATTTT.

The table lists this clonotype with many counts. The V gene is TRBV29-1, the J gene TRBJ1-2; no firm D call. The CDR3 loop spans 13 amino acids. Germline V CDR1 and CDR2: SQVTM, ANQGSEA. V lost 4 bases and J lost 0, with 9 bases in between. In DNA, the CDR3 is TGCAGCGTTGGGTCCACACCTAACTATGGCTACACCTTC. Amino acids: CSVGSTPNYGYTF.

The CDR3 nucleotides are TGTGCCACCAGTGTCCTAGCGGGGGAGGAAGATACGCAGTATTTT. Its translation: CATSVLAGEEDTQYF. The chain carries TRBV24-1 and TRBJ2-3; 10 bases are a match to TRBD2. Germline lookup yields CDR1 KGHDR and CDR2 SFDVKD. Unmatched junction bases numbered 6, after V lost 5 bases and J lost 5 bases. CDR3 size: 15 residues.

This clonotype was counted ten times or more. The gene calls are TRBV20-1 and TRBJ2-3; D not certain. The CDR3 spans 12 residues. The V and J ends lost 5 bases and 4 bases respectively, with 10 bases between them. Germline V gene sequence: CDR1 DFQATT, CDR2 SNEGSKA (reference sequence). CDR3 sequence (DNA): TGCAGTGCTGAAGGTAGTTCAGATACGCAGTATTTT. This codes for CSAEGSSDTQYF.

This chain uses TRBV6-1 with TRBJ1-5; a possible D gene is TRBD1 (6 bases). The CDR3 has 16 amino acids. V was trimmed by 5 bases and J by 3 bases, leaving 17 bases between them. Germline V gene lookup returns CDR1 MNHNS and CDR2 SASEGT. CDR3 sequence (DNA): TGTGCCAGCAGTAGAGGGGGGGCGCGGGACAATCAGCCCCAGCATTTT. It encodes CASSRGGARDNQPQHF.

This clonotype was seen a handful of times. The CDR3 region has the DNA TGCAGTGCTACCTATCAGGGCTCCTACGAGCAGTACTTC. Translated, it gives CSATYQGSYEQYF. This chain joins TRBV20-1 and TRBJ2-7; TRBD1 is a possible D gene (5 bases). The germline CDR1 and CDR2 sequences are DFQATT and SNEGSKA (reference sequence). Between the trimmed V and J ends, which lost 4 bases and 0 bases, there was a span of 10 bases. The CDR3 is 13 residues long.

The chain couples TRBV7-3 to TRBJ1-2, with no clear D. The CDR3 sequence is 13 residues long. In germline, CDR1 is SGHTA, CDR2 FQGTGA. Trimming pared 2 bases from V and 5 bases from J, leaving 9 bases between. The CDR3 bases are TGTGCCAGCAGCTTAGACGGTCAATATGGCTACACCTTC. Protein sequence: CASSLDGQYGYTF.